Below, 11 T cell receptor beta chains from the same sample are listed, as sequenced in a study of patients and donors after allogeneic stem cell transplantation. A single record per CDR3 protein comes from TCRdb applying MiXCR to the RT-PCR reads. The sample has approximately 170,000 distinct CDR3 sequences, around 28% seen once; the top ten hold about 3%. The sample consisted of blood, either unsorted or a sorted T cell fraction (not recorded which). These receptor sequences come from a human donor who was either an allogeneic HSCT recipient or a stem cell or donor lymphocyte infusion donor (not recorded which). It is not recorded whose cells these are; they may come from a transplant donor.

This clonotype was seen only a few times. The chain joins TRBV2 to TRBJ1-5; D is perhaps TRBD1 (6 bases). The ends were cut back, 6 bases at V and 2 bases at J, with 11 bases in the middle. This CDR3 has 14 amino acids. CDR1 is SNHLY, CDR2 FYNNEI, per germline. Here the CDR3 reads CASRPRGGNQPQHF. The CDR3 region has the DNA TGTGCCAGCAGACCCAGGGGCGGCAATCAGCCCCAGCATTTT.

This clonotype was seen ten or more times. V usage is TRBV6-5 and J usage is TRBJ1-3, with 8 nucleotides matching TRBD1. Germline V lookup: CDR1 MNHEY, CDR2 SVGAGI. The CDR3 covers 15 residues. Trimming removed 5 bases from V and 4 bases from J; junction bases left unmatched: 7. The CDR3 nucleotides are TGTGCCAGCAGTGTGACAGGGGCCCCAGGAAACACCATATATTTT. Protein: CASSVTGAPGNTIYF.

This clonotype came up a few times. This chain connects TRBV25-1 to TRBJ2-7; a weak D match, TRBD2 (5 bases). CDR1 and CDR2 (germline): MGHDK, SYGVNS. The CDR3 totals 14 residues. Trimming pared 4 bases from V and 1 base from J, leaving 11 bases between. CDR3 loop: CASSASGSSYEQYF. CDR3 bases: TGTGCCAGCAGTGCCAGCGGATCTTCCTACGAGCAGTACTTC.

As DNA, the CDR3 is TGTGCCAGCAGGGCGGGACTAGCGGGAGAGTATGAGCAGTTCTTC. Amino acids: CASRAGLAGEYEQFF. The chain has TRBV2 and TRBJ2-1; TRBD2 aligns across 14 bases. CDR1 and CDR2 from the germline V gene are SNHLY and FYNNEI. V was pared by 6 bases and J by 8 bases, with 6 bases of the junction left unmatched. This CDR3 contains 15 residues.

J is TRBJ2-7 and V is TRBV20-1, with 8 positions matching TRBD1. With V trimmed by 5 bases and J by 3 bases, 9 bases remained unmatched. Germline V gene data show CDR1 as DFQATT and CDR2 as SNEGSKA (reference sequence). This CDR3 comprises 14 residues. The CDR3: CSALRQGAVYEQYF. The DNA for the CDR3 is TGCAGTGCTCTTCGTCAGGGGGCAGTCTACGAGCAGTACTTC.

This clonotype turned up a few times. CDR3 bases: TGCAGTGCTAGCGAGGCCATTCGGGGTCAAACCTTC. The encoded protein is CSASEAIRGQTF. This sequence joins TRBV20-1 and TRBJ1-2; no definite D call. Trimming stripped 3 bases from V and 14 bases from J, with 19 bases between. This CDR3 region has 12 residues. The germline V gene has CDR1 DFQATT and CDR2 SNEGSKA (reference sequence).

This rearrangement joins TRBV9 to TRBJ1-1; D unclear. This CDR3 has 15 amino acids. The V end lost 4 bases, the J end lost 0 bases, and 13 bases lay between the germline ends. CDR1 and CDR2 from the germline V gene are SGDLS and YYNGEE. The CDR3 DNA sequence: TGTGCCAGCAGCAATCAAATAGGTCTGAACACTGAAGCTTTCTTT. Amino acids: CASSNQIGLNTEAFF.

Points on this clonotype: A much larger clone sits a single nucleotide away, making a read error possible. This chain links TRBV12-3 or TRBV12-4 with TRBJ1-1; D may be TRBD1 (6 bases). The length of the CDR3 is 14 residues. This CDR3 reads CASCLRAGDTEAFF. The CDR3, as DNA: TGTGCCAGCTGTTTACGGGCAGGGGACACTGAAGCTTTCTTT.

The chain employs TRBV5-5 and TRBJ2-3, with 10 bases matching TRBD2. J gave up 3 bases and V 4 bases, and 5 bases lay outside the gene matches. The CDR3 covers 15 residues. Germline-derived CDR1 and CDR2 are SGHKS and YYEKEE (reference sequence). CDR3 bases: TGTGCCAGCAGCCCGGGGACTAGCGCGACAGATACGCAGTATTTT. It translates to CASSPGTSATDTQYF.

This clonotype occurred a few times. At one end, the junction sequence differs from germline, possibly due to a read error. The chain recombines TRBV7-7 with TRBJ2-3, with unresolved D. The germline CDR1 and CDR2 sequences are SSHAT and FNYEAQ (reference sequence). CDR3 length: 13 amino acids. The CDR3 region is CASSPRSWDTQYF. CDR3 DNA: TGTGCTAGCAGCCCGCGGAGCTGGGATACGCAGTATTTT.

This chain links TRBV6-2 or TRBV6-3 with TRBJ2-7, with 8 bases fitting TRBD2. V lost 2 bases to trimming and J lost 7 bases; unmatched junction nucleotides: 13. The CDR3 extends over 16 amino acids. Germline CDR1 MNHEY, CDR2 SVGEGT. CDR3 in DNA: TGTGCCAGCAGTTACGGGACTAGAATATTATTAGTGGAGCAGTACTTC. Translation gives CASSYGTRILLVEQYF.